A selection of T cell receptor beta chains follows, all from one sample in a study of human T cells and chemical hapten exposure. TCRdb called the RACE reads again in MiXCR, with one record for every CDR3 protein. Among about 380,000 distinct CDR3 sequences listed, approximately 5.1% were seen once. The specimen was whole blood, collected in connection with sensitization to the hapten diphenylcyclopropenone (DPC). Receptors were obtained from a woman in her 50s with alopecia areata. Some clones in this sample may be carry-over from other donors' samples. Each CDR3 is given with its conserved first and last residue. A D gene is named only where the DNA matches it firmly. Size values are once, few and many counts, or a class for expanded clones, and some rows have none.

CDR3 protein,CDR3 DNA,J gene,V gene,clone size,D gene
CASTNQMGTGANVLTF,TGTGCCAGCACGAACCAAATGGGGACAGGGGCCAACGTCCTGACTTTC,TRBJ2-6,TRBV6-6,many,-
CASSLVYRGDTDTQYF,TGTGCCAGCAGCTTAGTATACAGGGGAGACACAGATACGCAGTATTTT,TRBJ2-3,TRBV11-2,-,TRBD1
CASSLGLATRGLTDTQYF,TGTGCCAGCAGTTTAGGGCTAGCGACGCGGGGCCTCACAGATACGCAGTATTTT,TRBJ2-3,TRBV28,many,-
CASSLVAKNIQYF,TGTGCCAGCAGTTTAGTGGCCAAAAACATTCAGTACTTC,TRBJ2-4,TRBV12-3/TRBV12-4,-,-
CASSLSGRTTDTQYF,TGTGCCAGCAGCTTGAGCGGGAGGACCACAGATACGCAGTATTTT,TRBJ2-3,TRBV7-9,many,TRBD2
CASSYGTGPSWEQYF,TGTGCCAGCAGCTACGGGACAGGGCCCAGTTGGGAGCAGTACTTC,TRBJ2-7,TRBV11-2,-,TRBD1
CASRLAATGELFF,TGTGCCAGCAGGCTAGCGGCGACCGGGGAGCTGTTTTTT,TRBJ2-2,TRBV6-6,few,TRBD2
CASTLAGGPYEQYF,TGTGCCAGCACTCTAGCGGGAGGGCCCTACGAGCAGTACTTC,TRBJ2-7,TRBV12-3/TRBV12-4,many,TRBD2
CASSLGTDTSYEQYF,TGTGCCAGCAGTTTAGGGACAGATACTTCCTACGAGCAGTACTTC,TRBJ2-7,TRBV27,few,TRBD1
CASSLVGTEGFF,TGTGCCAGCAGCTTAGTGGGGACGGAGGGGTTCTTC,TRBJ2-1,TRBV7-9,many,-
CASSFLGLAGLQNTGELFF,TGTGCCAGCAGCTTTTTAGGACTAGCGGGCCTCCAGAACACCGGGGAGCTGTTTTTT,TRBJ2-2,TRBV11-2,many,TRBD2
CASSLVAGGEDGYTF,TGTGCCAGCAGCTTAGTCGCGGGGGGAGAGGATGGCTACACCTTC,TRBJ1-2,TRBV7-2,many,-
CSARGGAPETQYF,TGCAGTGCTAGAGGGGGGGCCCCAGAGACCCAGTACTTC,TRBJ2-5,TRBV20-1,many,-
CASSPASGGPGNEQFF,TGTGCCAGCAGTCCCGCTAGCGGGGGGCCTGGGAATGAGCAGTTCTTC,TRBJ2-1,TRBV12-3/TRBV12-4,many,TRBD2
CSARDWGTEAFF,TGCAGTGCTAGAGATTGGGGCACTGAAGCTTTCTTT,TRBJ1-1,TRBV20-1,few,-
CASRDRPGKLTTGELFF,TGTGCCAGCAGAGATCGTCCAGGCAAGTTAACCACCGGGGAGCTGTTTTTT,TRBJ2-2,TRBV28,-,-
CASSWGQGFYEQFF,TGTGCCAGCAGTTGGGGACAGGGGTTCTATGAGCAGTTCTTC,TRBJ2-1,TRBV6-5,many,TRBD1
CSATPSLNEQFF,TGCAGTGCTACCCCCTCTCTCAATGAGCAGTTCTTC,TRBJ2-1,TRBV20-1,many,-
CASSSRGVGNQPQHF,TGTGCCAGCAGCTCTAGGGGAGTGGGCAATCAGCCCCAGCATTTT,TRBJ1-5,TRBV5-6,-,-